This TCR beta chain appears in the sequencing data of a study of blood T cell repertoires in COVID-19. On the study more broadly: Both acute and convalescent COVID-19 samples were obtained from the United States, Italy and Spain. Sources were T cells, B-cell-depleted T cells, or PBMCs; the material itself was cDNA or gDNA.

Per the authors' pipeline: Reference gene primers were amplified, and this amplification served to estimate nucleated cell counts. Using immunoSEQ multiplex PCR, the repertoire was profiled, and TCRdb retains in-frame clones only, with some absent. For V, J and clone size, that table is used; D and trimming come from the DNA. The table has about 360,000 clones, 80% to 90% seen once. The CDR3 sequence is 15 residues long. Germline lookup yields CDR1 LGHNA and CDR2 YSLEER. V was pared by 0 bases and J by 4 bases, with 11 bases between. Sample: peripheral blood. This rearrangement joins TRBV4-3 to TRBJ2-3; D is unclear. The source is a young man with active or convalescent COVID-19. The CDR3 region is CASSQDDRVADTQYF. CDR3 nucleotides: TGCGCCAGCAGCCAAGATGATCGGGTGGCAGATACGCAGTATTTT.